This entry lists 6 T cell receptor beta chains sequenced from one sample in a study of T cell clonotyping in hematopoietic cell transplantation. Repertoires were generated with immunoSEQ multiplex PCR, while TCRdb's copy carries only in-frame clones and drops some. The table lists 60,000 to 75,000 clones, 90% to 95% of them singletons. Sequencing was performed on peripheral blood mononuclear cells. The receptors stem from a man aged 50-60 years in good health. Some clones in this sample may be carry-over from other donors' samples.

The V gene is TRBV30, the J gene TRBJ1-3, with D maybe TRBD1 (5 bases). The CDR3 is made up of 14 amino acids. V lost 7 bases, J lost 4 bases, and 17 bases lay in between. The V gene's germline CDR1 is GTSNPN and CDR2 SVGIG (reference sequence). CDR3 residues: CAYSGGSSGNTIYF. The DNA for the CDR3 is TGTGCCTACTCGGGGGGATCTTCGGGAAACACCATATATTTT. Using reference TRBV30 and TRBJ1-3 for the parts outside the CDR3, the full variable domain is SQTIHQWPATLVQPVGSPLSLECTVEGTSNPNLYWYRQAAGRGLQLLFYSVGIGQISSEVPQNLSASRPQDRQFILSSKKLLLSDSGFYLCAYSGGSSGNTIYFGEGSWLTVV.

This chain uses TRBV7-9 with TRBJ2-2, with TRBD1 matching 8 bases. The CDR3 is 16 amino acids. The germline V gene has CDR1 SEHNR and CDR2 FQNEAQ (reference sequence). V trimming: 5 bases; J trimming: 6 bases; junction bases outside the gene matches: 11. The CDR3 loop is CASSQAAGQGSGELFF. CDR3 coding DNA: TGTGCCAGCAGCCAGGCGGCTGGACAGGGTTCCGGGGAGCTGTTTTTT.

The rearrangement joins TRBV6-5 to TRBJ1-1; 8 bases align to TRBD1. Germline-derived CDR1 and CDR2 are MNHEY and SVGAGI. The CDR3 has 13 residues. The V gene end was trimmed by 7 bases and the J gene end by 6 bases; junction bases not matched to a gene: 7. The CDR3 nucleotides read TGTGCCAGCAACCAGGGGGCGTCCGCTGAAGCTTTCTTT. Amino acid sequence: CASNQGASAEAFF.

The chain links TRBV7-2 to TRBJ2-7; 7 bases are shared with TRBD1. Trimming removed 4 bases from V and 3 bases from J; junction bases left unmatched: 6. The length of the CDR3 is 14 residues. CDR1 and CDR2 (germline): SGHTA, FQGNSA. The CDR3 protein is CASSWGQRYYEQYF. CDR3 in DNA: TGTGCCAGCAGCTGGGGACAGAGATACTACGAGCAGTACTTC.

This rearrangement joins TRBV19 to TRBJ2-3; D is unclear. CDR1 and CDR2 from the germline V gene are LNHDA and SQIVND (reference sequence). V lost 5 bases, J lost 5 bases, and 17 bases lay in between. The CDR3 extends over 15 amino acids. CDR3: CASSLPGILVDTQYF. The CDR3 nucleotides read TGTGCCAGTAGTCTGCCTGGTATCCTAGTAGATACGCAGTATTTT.

The chain carries TRBV9 and TRBJ2-1; perhaps D is TRBD1 or TRBD2 (6 bases each). Trimming left V 0 bases short and J 4 bases short, with 14 bases between. The CDR3 is made up of 16 amino acids. Germline V gene sequence: CDR1 SGDLS, CDR2 YYNGEE. In DNA form, the CDR3 reads TGTGCCAGCAGCGTAGGCGGGACAAATTCTTACAATGAGCAGTTCTTC. Amino acid sequence: CASSVGGTNSYNEQFF.